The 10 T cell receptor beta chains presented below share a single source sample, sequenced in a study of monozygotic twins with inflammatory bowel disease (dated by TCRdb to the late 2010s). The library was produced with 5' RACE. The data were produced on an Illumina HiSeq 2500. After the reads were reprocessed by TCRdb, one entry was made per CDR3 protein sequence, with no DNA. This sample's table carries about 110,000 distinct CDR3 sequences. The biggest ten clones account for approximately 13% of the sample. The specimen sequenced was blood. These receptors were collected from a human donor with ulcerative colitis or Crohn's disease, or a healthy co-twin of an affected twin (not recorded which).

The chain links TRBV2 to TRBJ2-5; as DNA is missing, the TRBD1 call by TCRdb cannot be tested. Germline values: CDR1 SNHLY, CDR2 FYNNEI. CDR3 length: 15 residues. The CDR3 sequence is CASSEGQGIQETQYF.

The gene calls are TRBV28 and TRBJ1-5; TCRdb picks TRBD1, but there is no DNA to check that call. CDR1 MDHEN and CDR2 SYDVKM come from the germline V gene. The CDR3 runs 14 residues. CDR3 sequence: CASSGAGADQPQHF.

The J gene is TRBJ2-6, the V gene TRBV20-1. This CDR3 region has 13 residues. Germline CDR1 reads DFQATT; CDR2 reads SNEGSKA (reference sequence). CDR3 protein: CSARPSGANVLTF.

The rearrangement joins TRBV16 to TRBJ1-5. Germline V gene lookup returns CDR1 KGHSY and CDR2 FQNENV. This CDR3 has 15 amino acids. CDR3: CASSRGIESNQPQHF.

This chain's CDR3 is CSAQNPHRGYTEAFF. The chain combines TRBV20-1 with TRBJ1-1; with no DNA, the TCRdb D assignment of TRBD1 cannot be verified. Germline loops: CDR1 DFQATT, CDR2 SNEGSKA (reference sequence). The CDR3 spans 15 residues.

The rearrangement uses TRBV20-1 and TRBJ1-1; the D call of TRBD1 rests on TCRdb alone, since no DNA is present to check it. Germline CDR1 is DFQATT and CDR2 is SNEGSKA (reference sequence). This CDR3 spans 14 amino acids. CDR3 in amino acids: CSARPDSRYTEAFF.

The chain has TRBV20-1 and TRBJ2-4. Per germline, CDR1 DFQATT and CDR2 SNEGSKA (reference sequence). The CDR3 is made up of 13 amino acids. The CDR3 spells CSASKVAKNMQYF.

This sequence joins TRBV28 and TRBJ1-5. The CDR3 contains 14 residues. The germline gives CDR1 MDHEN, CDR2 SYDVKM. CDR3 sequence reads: CASSPRYSNQPQHF.

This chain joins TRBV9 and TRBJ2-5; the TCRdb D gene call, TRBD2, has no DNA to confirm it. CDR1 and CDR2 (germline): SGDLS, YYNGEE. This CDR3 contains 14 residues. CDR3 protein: CASSLTRGGETQYF.

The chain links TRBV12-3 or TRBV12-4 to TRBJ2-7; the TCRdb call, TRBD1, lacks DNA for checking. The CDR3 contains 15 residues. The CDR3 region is CASSFRGGDPYEQYF.